This TCR beta chain comes out of a study of blood T cell repertoires in COVID-19. On the study more broadly: Acute and convalescent COVID-19 specimens originated in the United States, Italy and Spain. The cDNA or gDNA used as material had been derived from T cells, B-cell-depleted T cells, or PBMCs.

Authors' processing steps: Amplification of reference gene primers provided the estimated nucleated cell counts. Sequencing was performed with immunoSEQ multiplex PCR; in TCRdb, only in-frame clones are kept and a portion is missing. The DNA was the basis for D and trimming; V, J and clone size are from that table. The sample yields just over 650,000 clones, more than 80% seen once. The CDR3 consists of 14 residues. The V and J ends lost 4 bases and 8 bases respectively, with 15 bases between them. Germline V gene sequence: CDR1 MDHEN, CDR2 SYDVKM. This clonotype originated in a woman younger than 35 with acute or convalescent COVID-19. Sequencing used peripheral blood. The chain has TRBV28 and TRBJ1-5; D not certain. DNA for the CDR3: TGTGCCAGCAGTTCCAGAGGGTGGTTAGAGCCCCAGCATTTT. This codes for CASSSRGWLEPQHF.